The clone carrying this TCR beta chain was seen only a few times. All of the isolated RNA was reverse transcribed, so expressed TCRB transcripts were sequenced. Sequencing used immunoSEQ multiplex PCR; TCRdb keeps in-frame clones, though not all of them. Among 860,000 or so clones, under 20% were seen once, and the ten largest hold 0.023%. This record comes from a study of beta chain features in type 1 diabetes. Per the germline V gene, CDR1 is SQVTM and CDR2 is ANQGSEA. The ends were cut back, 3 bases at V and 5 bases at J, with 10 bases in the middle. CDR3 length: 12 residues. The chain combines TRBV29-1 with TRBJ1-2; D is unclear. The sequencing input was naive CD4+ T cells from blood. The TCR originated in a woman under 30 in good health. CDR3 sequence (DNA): TGCAGCGTTGATTTGCTGACTTATGGCTACACCTTC. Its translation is CSVDLLTYGYTF.